This is a list of T cell receptor beta chains from one sample in a study of blood T cell repertoires in COVID-19. Libraries were prepared by immunoSEQ multiplex PCR; TCRdb keeps only in-frame clonotypes and omits some of them. The repertoire holds around 90,000 clones, with about 81% as singletons. Sample: peripheral blood. These TCRs come from a human donor in a cohort sampled during active COVID-19. CDR3s include the opening cysteine and the closing phenylalanine or tryptophan. D genes are given only for firm matches. Clone size is not always given. Where it is, it says once, few, many or a class for expanded clones.

j_call | d_call | clone_size | v_call | cdr3_nt | cdr3_aa
TRBJ2-2 | . | . | TRBV5-4 | TGTGCCAGCAGCCACCCGACAGGGAACACCGGGGAGCTGTTTTTT | CASSHPTGNTGELFF
TRBJ1-2 | . | . | TRBV18 | TGTGCCAGCTCACCACCGTCGGTTCAGGGGTATGGCTACACCTTC | CASSPPSVQGYGYTF
TRBJ1-3 | . | . | TRBV30 | TGTGCCTGGAACAGCTTCTCTGGAAACACCATATATTTT | CAWNSFSGNTIYF
TRBJ2-1 | TRBD2 | . | TRBV25-1 | TGTGCCAGCAGTGATCCGGCGAGCGGGGGGGTCCGCGGGCAGTTCTTC | CASSDPASGGVRGQFF
TRBJ2-2 | TRBD1 | . | TRBV5-1 | TGCGCCAGCAGCGACAGGGCCCCCCCCCGGGAGCTGTTTTTT | CASSDRAPPRELFF
TRBJ1-1 | . | few | TRBV19 | TGTGCCAGTAGTGACATGACAAGGGGGAACACTGAAGCTTTCTTT | CASSDMTRGNTEAFF
TRBJ1-2 | . | . | TRBV28 | TGTGCCAGCAGTTTAGGAGGGTACTATGGCTACACCTTC | CASSLGGYYGYTF
TRBJ2-7 | . | once | TRBV19 | TGTGCCAGTAGTATCTTAGGGGCCTCTAGCTCCTACGAGCAGTACTTC | CASSILGASSSYEQYF
TRBJ2-7 | . | few | TRBV27 | TGTGCCAGCAGTTATGAGGGCAGGCCCTCCTACGAGCAGTACTTC | CASSYEGRPSYEQYF
TRBJ1-4 | TRBD1 | once | TRBV7-9 | TGTGCCAGCAGCTCACAACCGGGACAGGGGGCCGGATTTAATGAAAAACTGTTTTTT | CASSSQPGQGAGFNEKLFF
TRBJ1-2 | . | . | TRBV27 | TGTGCCAGCAGTATGTTGACAGGATCAAGTTTGTTCGGTGGCTACACCTTC | CASSMLTGSSLFGGYTF
TRBJ2-7 | TRBD1 | few | TRBV9 | TGTGCCAGCAGCGTAGGGCCCGACAGGGCATACGAGCAGTACTTC | CASSVGPDRAYEQYF
TRBJ1-3 | TRBD1 | . | TRBV9 | TGTGCCAGCAGCGCGTTCCCGACAGGGGCGGACACCATATATTTT | CASSAFPTGADTIYF
TRBJ1-3 | . | . | TRBV6-6 | TGTGCCAGCAGCCAACTCAAGACCATATATTTT | CASSQLKTIYF
TRBJ1-1 | . | . | TRBV6-5 | TGTGCCAGCAGTTACTCAGGGGTTTCGAACACTGAAGCTTTCTTT | CASSYSGVSNTEAFF
TRBJ1-6 | . | . | TRBV27 | TGTGCCAGCAGTATCACATACATCGATTCACCCCTCCACTTT | CASSITYIDSPLHF
TRBJ2-3 | . | . | TRBV25-1 | TGTGCCAGCAGTGAACAGGGTTATGGGGGCACAGATACGCAGTATTTT | CASSEQGYGGTDTQYF
TRBJ2-4 | . | . | TRBV24-1 | TGTGCCACCATCAGCTGGGGCCATCTAGCCAAAAACATTCAGTACTTC | CATISWGHLAKNIQYF
TRBJ2-7 | . | . | TRBV2 | TGTGCCAGCAGTTATGACAGGAACTACGAGCAGTACTTC | CASSYDRNYEQYF
TRBJ2-1 | . | once | TRBV5-1 | TGCGCCAGCGGAGGGGGGGTCCGCAATGAGCAGTTCTTC | CASGGGVRNEQFF
TRBJ1-4 | . | . | TRBV6-6 | TGTGCCAGCAAACCAAGGGGAAGCGAAAAACTGTTTTTT | CASKPRGSEKLFF